This T cell receptor beta chain was obtained from a study of cytomegalovirus exposure and HLA in healthy donors. Germline CDR1 SGHTA, CDR2 FQGNSA. This CDR3 comprises 15 residues. Trimming took off 6 bases at V and 0 bases at J, with 12 bases between the two ends. Use of 60 Vbeta and 13 Jbeta primers characterized the PCR. Clones were read by immunoSEQ multiplex PCR, and TCRdb kept only the in-frame ones, dropping some. The sample yields some 110,000 clones, roughly 72% seen once. Sequencing was done on a sample of PBMCs. The chain carries TRBV7-2 and TRBJ1-3; D uncertain. This sequence was found in a young woman in good health and CMV-seropositive. CDR3 nucleotides: TGTGCCAGCAGGCGGGCACCCGGCTCTGGAAACACCATATATTTT. It specifies CASRRAPGSGNTIYF.